This record covers a single TCR beta chain. Its antigen is not yet known. No much larger clonotype is one base removed from it; base qualities were not supplied. Separate from the approximately 700-subject first cohort, the validation cohort of 120 subjects was the group to which the donors belonged. The germline V and J ends show losses of 7 bases and 4 bases respectively, and no gene match explains 9 bases of the junction. CDR1 SNHLY and CDR2 FYNNEI were looked up in the germline V gene. The CDR3 runs 15 residues from the cysteine to the phenylalanine. Only the CDR3 part of the read is kept: 45 bases, read in frame from the first base. This sample is part of a study of cytomegalovirus exposure and HLA in healthy donors listed by TCRdb under 2017. About the study as a whole: A later analysis indicated that the 95 to 150 validation repertoires were generated on the platform also employed for the roughly 730 repertoires of the first cohort. To predict cytomegalovirus infection status, the study combined high-throughput TCR immunosequencing, statistical association of individual TCRs with disease status, and machine learning. Besides the first cohort of some 670 subjects, a separate validation cohort made up of 120 different subjects was used. The study aimed to test whether cataloging public T cell receptors could reveal signatures of past pathogen exposure. Broad study findings and their caveats: The authors suggested that the approach could potentially be generalized to other disease states and immunological phenotypes. In vitro tests confirmed that a few of the cytomegalovirus-associated TCR beta chains recognize cytomegalovirus antigens. While some public TCRs were present in many individuals, most TCR sequences turned up only very rarely across donors. In the study, some 160 TCR beta chains were listed as associated with cytomegalovirus. In a later analysis, TCRs clustered in the first cohort were found to also tend to co-occur in the 120 or so validation repertoires, with around 94% of cluster scores above 0. The classifier was reported to diagnose cytomegalovirus status with high specificity and sensitivity in both the original and validation cohorts. A later analysis had no HLA typing for the validation cohort, so co-occurrence there was scored across all 130 or so repertoires.

To prepare the library, the immunoSEQ multiplex PCR assay was applied. Turning to the authors' computational methods: A statistical classification framework was built for diagnosing cytomegalovirus status from the catalog of TCR beta chain sequences. TCRdb obtained this table from immuneACCESS and retained in-frame rearrangements with V and J assigned. These tables miss some clones; where compared with another copy, unresolved V genes account for less than half of the shortfall, and the remainder is unexplained. V and J calls and clone size are as listed in that table; D and trimming were resolved from the DNA. In all, the sample holds about 170,000 clones, and more than 75% of those were seen once. The top ten hold about 1.5% of the sample.

The sample was PBMCs. The sequence is built from TRBV2 and TRBJ2-5, with 10 bases in between that match TRBD2. The source of this sequence is a woman between 25 and 40 years old in good health and CMV-seronegative. The nucleotides are TGTGCCAGCATGATTCCAGCGGGGGGGAGAGAGACCCAGTACTTC. Its amino acids are CASMIPAGGRETQYF.